This is a list of T cell receptor beta chains from one sample in a study of OX40 agonist ivuxolimab in advanced cancers. Using immunoSEQ multiplex PCR, the repertoire was profiled, and TCRdb retains in-frame clones only, with some absent. The sample holds fewer than 95,000 clones; more than 75% are singletons and the top ten take around 0.76%. The source was CD4+ or CD8+ T cells sorted from blood, collected in a trial of the OX40 agonist ivuxolimab. The receptors come from an adult with an advanced solid tumor such as melanoma, head and neck, liver or kidney cancer. Both conserved end residues are part of each CDR3. Each record gives: V gene, D gene, clone size, J gene, CDR3 DNA, CDR3 protein. The D gene is left open where the match is weak. The size entry is marked missing in some rows and otherwise reads once, few, many or a size class.

V gene: TRBV2
D gene: TRBD2
clone size: NA
J gene: TRBJ2-1
CDR3 DNA: TGTGCCAGCAGTGATAGCGGGCGAGTCTACAATGAGCAGTTCTTC
CDR3 protein: CASSDSGRVYNEQFF

V gene: TRBV11-2
D gene: TRBD1
clone size: NA
J gene: TRBJ1-2
CDR3 DNA: TGTGCCAGCAGCTTTCCGGGACAGGGCGGCGGCTACACCTTC
CDR3 protein: CASSFPGQGGGYTF

V gene: TRBV11-3
D gene: NA
clone size: NA
J gene: TRBJ2-1
CDR3 DNA: TGTGCCAGCAGCCTAGCCCCAAACAATGAGCAGTTCTTC
CDR3 protein: CASSLAPNNEQFF

V gene: TRBV7-9
D gene: NA
clone size: few
J gene: TRBJ2-7
CDR3 DNA: TGTGCCAGCAGCTCACCGGGTGGGCGCGGAACCTACGAGCAGTACTTC
CDR3 protein: CASSSPGGRGTYEQYF

V gene: TRBV28
D gene: NA
clone size: once
J gene: TRBJ2-7
CDR3 DNA: TGTGCCAGCAGTTTATACGGACTGAAAATCTACGAGCAGTACTTC
CDR3 protein: CASSLYGLKIYEQYF

V gene: TRBV6-5
D gene: TRBD1
clone size: NA
J gene: TRBJ1-5
CDR3 DNA: TGTGCCAGCAGCCAAGGACAGGCCCAGCATTTT
CDR3 protein: CASSQGQAQHF

V gene: TRBV7-3
D gene: NA
clone size: NA
J gene: TRBJ2-6
CDR3 DNA: TGTGCCAGCAGCCCTAGCTCTGGGGCCAACGTCCTGACTTTC
CDR3 protein: CASSPSSGANVLTF

V gene: TRBV28
D gene: TRBD2
clone size: NA
J gene: TRBJ2-1
CDR3 DNA: TGTGCCAGCACCACAGTTTGGAACACCGGGACTAGCGGGAGTGAACCGTACAATGAGCAGTTCTTC
CDR3 protein: CASTTVWNTGTSGSEPYNEQFF

V gene: TRBV19
D gene: NA
clone size: NA
J gene: TRBJ2-7
CDR3 DNA: TGTGCCAGTAGTATAAGGGATAGGATATACGAGCAGTACTTC
CDR3 protein: CASSIRDRIYEQYF

V gene: TRBV30
D gene: NA
clone size: NA
J gene: TRBJ2-3
CDR3 DNA: TGTGCCTGTGTGGACCGAACAGATACGCAGTATTTT
CDR3 protein: CACVDRTDTQYF

V gene: TRBV7-2
D gene: TRBD1
clone size: NA
J gene: TRBJ1-6
CDR3 DNA: TGTGCCAGCAGCTCGACAGGGGCTAATTCACCCCTCCACTTT
CDR3 protein: CASSSTGANSPLHF

V gene: TRBV5-4
D gene: TRBD2
clone size: NA
J gene: TRBJ2-7
CDR3 DNA: TGTGCCAGCAGCACGGAACTAGCGGCTAACTACGAGCAGTACTTC
CDR3 protein: CASSTELAANYEQYF

V gene: TRBV7-9
D gene: NA
clone size: NA
J gene: TRBJ1-2
CDR3 DNA: TGTGCCAGCAGCTTAGGGGATTTCTATGGCTACACCTTC
CDR3 protein: CASSLGDFYGYTF

V gene: TRBV19
D gene: TRBD1
clone size: NA
J gene: TRBJ1-5
CDR3 DNA: TGTGCCAGTAGTATAGATGCCGGGACAGGGGGTAGTCAGCCCCAGCATTTT
CDR3 protein: CASSIDAGTGGSQPQHF

V gene: TRBV7-8
D gene: TRBD2
clone size: NA
J gene: TRBJ2-2
CDR3 DNA: TGTGCCAGCAGCTTAGACCGAGGACTAGCAGAGAACACCGGGGAGCTGTTTTTT
CDR3 protein: CASSLDRGLAENTGELFF

V gene: TRBV6-9
D gene: NA
clone size: NA
J gene: TRBJ2-1
CDR3 DNA: TGTGCCAGCAGTACGGACTGGAGCTCCTACAATGAGCAGTTCTTC
CDR3 protein: CASSTDWSSYNEQFF

V gene: TRBV4-1
D gene: NA
clone size: NA
J gene: TRBJ1-4
CDR3 DNA: TGCGCCAGCAGCCAAGCTACCCAGGGCTACAATGAAAAACTGTTTTTT
CDR3 protein: CASSQATQGYNEKLFF

V gene: TRBV4-1
D gene: TRBD2
clone size: once
J gene: TRBJ2-7
CDR3 DNA: TGCGCCAGCAGCCAAGTCAATATGGGACTAGCGGGAGGCGTACCAACCTTC
CDR3 protein: CASSQVNMGLAGGVPTF

V gene: TRBV11-2
D gene: TRBD2
clone size: NA
J gene: TRBJ2-6
CDR3 DNA: TGTGCCAGCAGCGCACTAGCGGGGGGTCTCGAGGCCAACGTCCTGACTTTC
CDR3 protein: CASSALAGGLEANVLTF

V gene: TRBV19
D gene: NA
clone size: NA
J gene: TRBJ2-5
CDR3 DNA: TGTGCCAGTAGTTCCAGACAGGTCCAAGAGACCCAGTACTTC
CDR3 protein: CASSSRQVQETQYF

V gene: TRBV5-1
D gene: TRBD1
clone size: NA
J gene: TRBJ1-5
CDR3 DNA: TGCGCCAGCAGCTTGGGTCCAGGGGGGGATCAGCCCCAGCATTTT
CDR3 protein: CASSLGPGGDQPQHF

V gene: TRBV11-3
D gene: TRBD1
clone size: NA
J gene: TRBJ2-5
CDR3 DNA: TGTGCCAGCAGCTCCCGGGTAGGGACAGGAGGAAATACGGAGACCCAGTACTTC
CDR3 protein: CASSSRVGTGGNTETQYF

V gene: TRBV5-6
D gene: TRBD1
clone size: NA
J gene: TRBJ1-2
CDR3 DNA: TGTGCCAGCAGCTTGTCAGGGGGAGTTGGGGGCTACACCTTC
CDR3 protein: CASSLSGGVGGYTF

V gene: TRBV5-6
D gene: TRBD2
clone size: NA
J gene: TRBJ2-1
CDR3 DNA: TGTGCCAGCAGCTCCACCGCCCGGCTAGCGGGAGTGAGTGGTGAGCAGTTCTTC
CDR3 protein: CASSSTARLAGVSGEQFF

V gene: TRBV5-6
D gene: TRBD2
clone size: NA
J gene: TRBJ2-3
CDR3 DNA: TGTGCCAGCAGCTTACCAGGGACTAGCGGGAGGCCAGATACGCAGTATTTT
CDR3 protein: CASSLPGTSGRPDTQYF

V gene: TRBV28
D gene: NA
clone size: NA
J gene: TRBJ1-1
CDR3 DNA: TGTGCCAGCAGGCTTTTTATCCCCTCGGCTGAAGCTTTCTTT
CDR3 protein: CASRLFIPSAEAFF

V gene: TRBV29-1
D gene: NA
clone size: NA
J gene: TRBJ2-6
CDR3 DNA: TGCAGCGTTGCCGGGGCGGCGACTGGGGCCAACGTCCTGACTTTC
CDR3 protein: CSVAGAATGANVLTF

V gene: TRBV5-1
D gene: TRBD2
clone size: NA
J gene: TRBJ2-5
CDR3 DNA: TGCGCCAGCAGCAATACCCTAGCGGCGAAGACCCAGTACTTC
CDR3 protein: CASSNTLAAKTQYF